The clone carrying this T cell receptor beta chain is labeled as medium-sized. Its antigen is not known. A mixed TRB-A/B primer pool amplified rearranged TRB by multiplex touch-down PCR. TCRdb processed the multiplex PCR reads anew with MiXCR; each CDR3 protein has one entry. The data contain fewer than 6,000 distinct CDR3 sequences, 20% to 30% of them seen just once; the ten biggest clones take up around 4.5%. These data originate in a study of T cell repertoires in aging, cancer and after chemotherapy. Study results and limitations: In cancer patients, declining TCR diversity with age involved lost richness and lost evenness.

The template was genomic DNA from peripheral blood, not RNA. The V end was cut by 3 bases, the J end by 4 bases, with 13 bases between. The CDR3 length is 15 residues. Per germline, CDR1 KGHSH and CDR2 LQKENI. Sequencing was done on a sample of blood. This receptor was taken from a human donor with a blood cancer. The chain recombines TRBV18 with TRBJ1-3; D is ambiguous. The CDR3 sequence: CASSPPNYWGNTIYF. CDR3 DNA: TGTGCCAGCTCACCGCCCAATTATTGGGGAAACACCATATATTTT.